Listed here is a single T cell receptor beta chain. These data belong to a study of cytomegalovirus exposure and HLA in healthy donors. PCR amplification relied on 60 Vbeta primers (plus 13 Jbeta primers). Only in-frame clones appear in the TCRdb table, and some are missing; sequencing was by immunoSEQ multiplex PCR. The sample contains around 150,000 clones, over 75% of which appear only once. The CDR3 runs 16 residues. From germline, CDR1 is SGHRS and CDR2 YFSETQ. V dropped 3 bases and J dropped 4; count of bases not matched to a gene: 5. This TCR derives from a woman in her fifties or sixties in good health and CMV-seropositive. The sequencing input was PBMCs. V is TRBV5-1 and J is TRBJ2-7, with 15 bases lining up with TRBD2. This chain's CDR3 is CASSSGLAGGPYEQYF. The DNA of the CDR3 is TGCGCCAGCAGCTCGGGACTAGCGGGGGGTCCTTACGAGCAGTACTTC.